The clone carrying this TCR beta chain was recorded a few times. Its antigen is still unknown. The data derive from a study of response to subunit inactivated influenza vaccine. Overall study findings and caveats: A suggestion made by the authors is that each seasonal influenza vaccination recruits few new T cells.

This CDR3 comprises 16 residues. Trimming pared 0 bases from V and 0 bases from J, leaving 6 bases between. In germline, CDR1 is LGHNA, CDR2 YNFKEQ. TCRdb ran MiXCR on the RT-PCR reads and lists one entry per CDR3 protein. The repertoire has around 570,000 distinct CDR3 sequences, roughly 8.2% of them found once; the top ten carry 10% to 15%. Sample: PBMCs from blood, taken about 24 months after vaccination. The gene calls are TRBV4-2 and TRBJ2-6, with no clear D. This clonotype was obtained from a man aged 45-69 years who received an inactivated influenza vaccine. CDR3: CASSQDLPSGANVLTF. The CDR3 nucleotides are TGTGCCAGCAGCCAAGATCTACCCTCTGGGGCCAACGTCCTGACTTTC.